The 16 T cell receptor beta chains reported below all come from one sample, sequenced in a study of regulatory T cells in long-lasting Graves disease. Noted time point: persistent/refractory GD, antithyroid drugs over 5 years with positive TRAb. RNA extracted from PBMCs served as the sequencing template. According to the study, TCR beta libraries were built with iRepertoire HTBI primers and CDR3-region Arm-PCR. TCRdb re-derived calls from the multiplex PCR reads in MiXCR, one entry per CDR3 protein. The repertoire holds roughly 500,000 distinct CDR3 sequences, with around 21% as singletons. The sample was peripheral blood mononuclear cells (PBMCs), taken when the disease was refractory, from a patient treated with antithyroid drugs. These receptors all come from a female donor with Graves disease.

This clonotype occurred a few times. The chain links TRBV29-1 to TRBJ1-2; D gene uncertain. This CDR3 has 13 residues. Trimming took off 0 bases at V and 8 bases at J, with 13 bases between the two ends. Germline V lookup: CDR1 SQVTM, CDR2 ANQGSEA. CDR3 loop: CSVEDRRARGYTF. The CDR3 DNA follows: TGCAGCGTTGAAGATCGAAGGGCACGGGGCTACACCTTC.

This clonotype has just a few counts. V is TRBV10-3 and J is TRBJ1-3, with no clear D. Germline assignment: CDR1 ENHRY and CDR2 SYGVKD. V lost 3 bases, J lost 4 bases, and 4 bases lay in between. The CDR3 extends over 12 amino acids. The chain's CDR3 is CAISEWGNTIYF. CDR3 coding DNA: TGTGCCATCAGTGAATGGGGAAACACCATATATTTT.

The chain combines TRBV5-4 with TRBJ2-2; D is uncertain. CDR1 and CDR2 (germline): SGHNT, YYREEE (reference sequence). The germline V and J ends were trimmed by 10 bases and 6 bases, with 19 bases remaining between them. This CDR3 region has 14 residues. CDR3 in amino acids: CALNGQLTPGELFF. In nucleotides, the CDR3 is TGTGCCTTAAATGGGCAGTTAACACCCGGGGAGCTGTTTTTT.

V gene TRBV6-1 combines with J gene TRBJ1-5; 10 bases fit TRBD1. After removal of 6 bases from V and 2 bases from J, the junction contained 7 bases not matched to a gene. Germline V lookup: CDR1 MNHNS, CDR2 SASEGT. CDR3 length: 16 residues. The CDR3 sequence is CASSLGTGVRNQPQHF. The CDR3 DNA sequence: TGTGCCAGCAGCCTCGGGACAGGGGTTCGCAATCAGCCCCAGCATTTT.

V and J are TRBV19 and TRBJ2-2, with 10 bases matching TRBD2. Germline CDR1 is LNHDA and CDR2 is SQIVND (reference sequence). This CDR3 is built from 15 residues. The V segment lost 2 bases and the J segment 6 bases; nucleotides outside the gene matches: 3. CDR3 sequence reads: CASSILAGAAGELFF. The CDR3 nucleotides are TGTGCCAGTAGTATACTAGCGGGGGCCGCCGGGGAGCTGTTTTTT.

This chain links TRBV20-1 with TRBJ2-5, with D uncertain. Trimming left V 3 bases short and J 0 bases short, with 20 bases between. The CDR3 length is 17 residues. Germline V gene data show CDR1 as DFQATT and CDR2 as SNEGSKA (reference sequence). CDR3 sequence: CSASHYGSGSHQETQYF. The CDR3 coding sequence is TGCAGTGCTAGTCATTATGGTTCGGGCAGCCACCAAGAGACCCAGTACTTC.

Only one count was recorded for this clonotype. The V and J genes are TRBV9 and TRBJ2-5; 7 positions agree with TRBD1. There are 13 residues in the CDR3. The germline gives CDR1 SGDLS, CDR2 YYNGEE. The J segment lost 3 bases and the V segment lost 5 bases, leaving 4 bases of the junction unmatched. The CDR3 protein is CASRARGKETQYF. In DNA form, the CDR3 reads TGTGCCAGCAGGGCCAGGGGGAAAGAGACCCAGTACTTC. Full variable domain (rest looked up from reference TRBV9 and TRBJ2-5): DSGVTQTPKHLITATGQRVTLRCSPRSGDLSVYWYQQSLDQGLQFLIQYYNGEERAKGNILERFSAQQFPDLHSELNLSSLELGDSALYFCASRARGKETQYFGPGTRLLVL.

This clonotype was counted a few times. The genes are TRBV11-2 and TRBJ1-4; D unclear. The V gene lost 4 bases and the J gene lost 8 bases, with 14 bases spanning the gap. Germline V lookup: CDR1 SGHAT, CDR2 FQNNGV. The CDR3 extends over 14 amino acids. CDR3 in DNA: TGTGCCAGCAGCTCCAGGCCCCGAGGGGAAAAACTGTTTTTT. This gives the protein CASSSRPRGEKLFF.

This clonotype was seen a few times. DNA for the CDR3: TGTGCCAGCAGCCCGCTGGGGGGTGAGGCTTACCAGCCCCAGCATTTT. Encoded protein: CASSPLGGEAYQPQHF. The V gene is TRBV7-8, the J gene TRBJ1-5; perhaps TRBD1 as D (5 bases). Germline CDR1 is SGHVS and CDR2 is FQNEAQ. The CDR3 length is 16 residues. V lost 5 bases and J lost 7, with 21 bases in between.

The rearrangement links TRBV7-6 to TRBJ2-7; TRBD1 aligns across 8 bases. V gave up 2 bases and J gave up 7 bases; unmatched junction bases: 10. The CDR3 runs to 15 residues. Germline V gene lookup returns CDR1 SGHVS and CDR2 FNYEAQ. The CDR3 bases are TGTGCCAGCAGCTTAAGGAGGGACAGGCCCTCAGAGCAGTACTTC. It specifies CASSLRRDRPSEQYF.

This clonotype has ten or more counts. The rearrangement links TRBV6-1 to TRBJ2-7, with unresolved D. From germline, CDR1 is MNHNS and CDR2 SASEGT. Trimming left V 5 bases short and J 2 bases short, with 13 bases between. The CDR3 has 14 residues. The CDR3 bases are TGTGCCAGCAGTCCCTATGACGGAGCCTACGAGCAGTACTTC. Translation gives CASSPYDGAYEQYF.

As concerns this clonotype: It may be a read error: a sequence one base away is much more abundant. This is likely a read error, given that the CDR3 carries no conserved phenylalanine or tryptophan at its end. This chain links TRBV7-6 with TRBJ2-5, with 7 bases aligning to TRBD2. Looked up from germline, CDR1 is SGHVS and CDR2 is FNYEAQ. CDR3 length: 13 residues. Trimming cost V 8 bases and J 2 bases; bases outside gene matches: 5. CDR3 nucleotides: TGTGCCAGCGTTCGGGGGGAACAAGAGACCCAGTACCTC. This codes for CASVRGEQETQYL.

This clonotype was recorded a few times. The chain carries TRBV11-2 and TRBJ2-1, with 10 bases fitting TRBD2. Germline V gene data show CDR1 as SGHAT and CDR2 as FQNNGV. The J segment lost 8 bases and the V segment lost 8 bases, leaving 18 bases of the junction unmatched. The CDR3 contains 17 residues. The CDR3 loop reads CASGIAVRSSGSDEQFF. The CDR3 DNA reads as TGTGCCAGCGGGATAGCGGTTAGGTCTAGCGGGAGCGATGAGCAGTTCTTC.

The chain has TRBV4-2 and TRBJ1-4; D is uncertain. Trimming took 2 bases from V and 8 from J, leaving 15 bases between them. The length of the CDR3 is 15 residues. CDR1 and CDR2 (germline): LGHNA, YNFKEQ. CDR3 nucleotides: TGTGCCAGCAGCCAACGATCAGAGGGTCAGGAAAAACTGTTTTTT. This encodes CASSQRSEGQEKLFF.

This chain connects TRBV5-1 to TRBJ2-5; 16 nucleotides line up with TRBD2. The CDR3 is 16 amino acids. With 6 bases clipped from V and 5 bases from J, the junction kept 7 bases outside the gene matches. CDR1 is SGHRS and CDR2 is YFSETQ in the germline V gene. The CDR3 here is CASKGLAGGHGETQYF. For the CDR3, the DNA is TGCGCCAGCAAGGGACTAGCGGGAGGGCACGGTGAGACCCAGTACTTC.

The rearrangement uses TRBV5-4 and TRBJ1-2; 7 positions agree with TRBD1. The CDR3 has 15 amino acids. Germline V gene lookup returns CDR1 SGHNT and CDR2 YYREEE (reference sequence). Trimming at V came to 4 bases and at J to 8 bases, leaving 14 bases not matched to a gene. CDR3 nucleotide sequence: TGTGCCAGCAGCCTACAGACAGGGTTTGACTCCGGCTACACCTTC. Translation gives CASSLQTGFDSGYTF.